The clone carrying this TCR beta chain occurred a few times. The V gene's germline CDR1 is MNHNS and CDR2 SASEGT. CDR3 length: 13 amino acids. With V trimmed by 10 bases and J by 3 bases, 7 bases remained unmatched. This sample was taken from a study of glioma-infiltrating T cells. Using RNA template, CDR3s of TCR alpha and beta were amplified with iRepertoire arm-PCR. TCRdb independently ran MiXCR on the multiplex PCR reads; one entry per CDR3 protein. This table holds about 410,000 distinct CDR3 sequences, about two fifths found once. This TCR was sampled from a human donor with low-grade glioma or glioblastoma, undergoing nonglioma brain surgery, or in good health (not recorded which). Specimen: glioma tissue, nonneoplastic brain tissue, or PBMCs (not recorded which). This chain links TRBV6-1 with TRBJ2-7, with 9 bases fitting TRBD2. The CDR3 is CAIRTSAFYEQYF. CDR3 nucleotide sequence: TGTGCCATCAGGACTAGCGCCTTCTACGAGCAGTACTTC.